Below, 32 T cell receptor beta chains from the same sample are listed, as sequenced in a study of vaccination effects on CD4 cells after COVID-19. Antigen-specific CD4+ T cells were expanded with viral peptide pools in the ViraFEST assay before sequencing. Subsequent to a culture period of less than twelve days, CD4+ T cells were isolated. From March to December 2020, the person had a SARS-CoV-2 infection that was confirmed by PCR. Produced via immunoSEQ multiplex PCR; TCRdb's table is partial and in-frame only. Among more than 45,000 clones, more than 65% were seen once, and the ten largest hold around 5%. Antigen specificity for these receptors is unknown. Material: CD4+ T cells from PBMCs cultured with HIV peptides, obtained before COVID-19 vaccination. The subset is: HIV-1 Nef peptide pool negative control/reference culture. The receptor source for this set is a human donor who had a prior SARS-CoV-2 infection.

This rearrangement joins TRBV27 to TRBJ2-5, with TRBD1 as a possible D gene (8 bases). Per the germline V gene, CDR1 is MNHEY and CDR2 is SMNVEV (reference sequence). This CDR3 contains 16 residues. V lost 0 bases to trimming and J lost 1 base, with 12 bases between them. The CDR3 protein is CASSLSQGGIQETQYF. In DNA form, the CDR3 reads TGTGCCAGCAGTTTATCACAGGGGGGGATCCAAGAGACCCAGTACTTC.

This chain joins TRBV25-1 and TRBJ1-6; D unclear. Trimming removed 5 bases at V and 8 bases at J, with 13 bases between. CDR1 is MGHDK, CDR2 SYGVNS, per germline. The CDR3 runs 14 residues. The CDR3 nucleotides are TGTGCCAGCAGTCCGACGGGTGGGGATTCACCCCTCCACTTT. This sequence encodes CASSPTGGDSPLHF.

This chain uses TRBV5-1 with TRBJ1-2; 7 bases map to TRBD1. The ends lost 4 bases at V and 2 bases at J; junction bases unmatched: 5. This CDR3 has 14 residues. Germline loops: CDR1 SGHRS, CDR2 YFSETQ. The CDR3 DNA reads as TGCGCCAGCAGCCTGGGACAGTTGAACTATGGCTACACCTTC. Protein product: CASSLGQLNYGYTF.

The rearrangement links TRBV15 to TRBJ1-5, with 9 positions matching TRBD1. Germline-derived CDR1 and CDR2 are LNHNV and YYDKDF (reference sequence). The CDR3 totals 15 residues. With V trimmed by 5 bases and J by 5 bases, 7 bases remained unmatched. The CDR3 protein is CATSGRDRVDQPQHF. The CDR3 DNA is TGTGCCACCAGCGGCCGGGACAGGGTTGATCAGCCCCAGCATTTT.

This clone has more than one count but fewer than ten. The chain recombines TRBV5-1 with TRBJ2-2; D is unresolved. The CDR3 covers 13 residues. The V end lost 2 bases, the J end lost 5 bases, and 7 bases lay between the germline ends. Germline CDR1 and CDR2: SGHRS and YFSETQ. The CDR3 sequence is CASSFQGTGELFF. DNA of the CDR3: TGCGCCAGCAGCTTCCAAGGGACCGGGGAGCTGTTTTTT.

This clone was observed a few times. CDR3 nucleotide sequence: TGTGCCTGGAGTGGGCAGGGAGGGTATCAGCCCCAGCATTTT. This translates into CAWSGQGGYQPQHF. V and J are TRBV30 and TRBJ1-5, with a possible D match to TRBD1 (5 bases). V was pared by 1 base and J by 5 bases, with 12 bases between. Per the germline V gene, CDR1 is GTSNPN and CDR2 is SVGIG (reference sequence). CDR3 length: 14 amino acids. Combining the CDR3 with reference TRBV30 and TRBJ1-5 gives the whole variable domain SQTIHQWPATLVQPVGSPLSLECTVEGTSNPNLYWYRQAAGRGLQLLFYSVGIGQISSEVPQNLSASRPQDRQFILSSKKLLLSDSGFYLCAWSGQGGYQPQHFGDGTRLSIL.

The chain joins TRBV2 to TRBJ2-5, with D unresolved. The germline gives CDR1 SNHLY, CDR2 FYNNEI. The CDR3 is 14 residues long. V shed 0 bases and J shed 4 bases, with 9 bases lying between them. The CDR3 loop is CASSEALPGETQYF. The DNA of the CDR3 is TGTGCCAGCAGTGAAGCGCTTCCCGGAGAGACCCAGTACTTC.

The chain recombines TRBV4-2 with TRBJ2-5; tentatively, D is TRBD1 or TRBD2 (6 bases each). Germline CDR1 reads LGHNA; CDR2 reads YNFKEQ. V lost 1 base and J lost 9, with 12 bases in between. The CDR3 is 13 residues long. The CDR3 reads CASSQVERGAQYF. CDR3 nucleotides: TGTGCCAGCAGCCAAGTCGAGAGGGGGGCCCAGTACTTC.

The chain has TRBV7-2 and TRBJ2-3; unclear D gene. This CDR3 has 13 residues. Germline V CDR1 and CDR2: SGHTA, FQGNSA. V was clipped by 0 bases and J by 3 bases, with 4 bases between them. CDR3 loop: CASSLALTDTQYF. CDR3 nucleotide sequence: TGTGCCAGCAGCTTAGCGCTTACAGATACGCAGTATTTT.

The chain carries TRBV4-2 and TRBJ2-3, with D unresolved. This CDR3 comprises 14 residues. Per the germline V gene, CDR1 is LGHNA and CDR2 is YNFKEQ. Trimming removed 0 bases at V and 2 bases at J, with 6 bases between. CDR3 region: CASSQDTTTDTQYF. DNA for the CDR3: TGTGCCAGCAGCCAAGATACTACCACAGATACGCAGTATTTT.

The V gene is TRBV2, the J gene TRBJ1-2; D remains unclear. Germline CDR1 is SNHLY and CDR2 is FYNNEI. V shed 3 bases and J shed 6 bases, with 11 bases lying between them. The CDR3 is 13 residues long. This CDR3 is CASSDQQEDGYTF. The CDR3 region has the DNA TGTGCCAGCAGTGATCAGCAGGAGGATGGCTACACCTTC.

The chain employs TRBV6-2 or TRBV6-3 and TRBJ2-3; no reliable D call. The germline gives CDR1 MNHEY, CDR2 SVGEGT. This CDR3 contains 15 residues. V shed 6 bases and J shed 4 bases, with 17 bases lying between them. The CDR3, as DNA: TGTGCCAGCAGCCAAGAAGCTAGTCGCGCAGATACGCAGTATTTT. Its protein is CASSQEASRADTQYF.

The CDR3 DNA is TGTGCCAGCAGCCAAGGGGGACTAGCGGGAACCCCCTTCAACGAGCAGTACTTC. Translation: CASSQGGLAGTPFNEQYF. The chain combines TRBV4-2 with TRBJ2-7, with 13 positions matching TRBD2. The V gene end was trimmed by 1 base and the J gene end by 5 bases; junction bases not matched to a gene: 11. The CDR3 totals 18 residues. Looked up from germline, CDR1 is LGHNA and CDR2 is YNFKEQ.

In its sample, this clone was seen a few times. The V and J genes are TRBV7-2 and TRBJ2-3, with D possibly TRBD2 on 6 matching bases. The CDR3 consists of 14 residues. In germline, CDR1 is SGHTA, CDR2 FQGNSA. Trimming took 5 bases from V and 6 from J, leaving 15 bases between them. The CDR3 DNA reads TGTGCCAGCAGCCCAGGACTATCTTGGGATACGCAGTATTTT. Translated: CASSPGLSWDTQYF.

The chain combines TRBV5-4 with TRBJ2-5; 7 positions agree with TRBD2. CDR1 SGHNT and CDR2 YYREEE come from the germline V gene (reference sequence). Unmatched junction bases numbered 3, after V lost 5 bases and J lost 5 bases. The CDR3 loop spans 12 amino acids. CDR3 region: CASSSGRETQYF. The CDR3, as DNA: TGTGCCAGCAGTAGCGGGCGGGAGACCCAGTACTTC.

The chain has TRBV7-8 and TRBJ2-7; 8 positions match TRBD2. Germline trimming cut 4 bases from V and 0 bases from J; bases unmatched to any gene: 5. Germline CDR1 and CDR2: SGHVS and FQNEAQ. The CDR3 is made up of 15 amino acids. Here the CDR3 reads CASSSLAVSSYEQYF. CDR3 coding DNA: TGTGCCAGCAGCTCACTAGCGGTCAGCTCCTACGAGCAGTACTTC. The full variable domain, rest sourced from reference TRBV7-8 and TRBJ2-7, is GAGVSQSPRYKVAKRGQDVALRCDPISGHVSLFWYQQALGQGPEFLTYFQNEAQLDKSGLPSDRFFAERPEGSVSTLKIQRTQQEDSAVYLCASSSLAVSSYEQYFGPGTRLTVT.

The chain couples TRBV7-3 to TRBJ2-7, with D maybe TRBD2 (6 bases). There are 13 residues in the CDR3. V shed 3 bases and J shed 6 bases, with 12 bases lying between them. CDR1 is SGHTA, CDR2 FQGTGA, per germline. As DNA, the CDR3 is TGTGCCAGCAGCTTCGCAGGAGGGCTCGAGCAGTACTTC. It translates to CASSFAGGLEQYF.

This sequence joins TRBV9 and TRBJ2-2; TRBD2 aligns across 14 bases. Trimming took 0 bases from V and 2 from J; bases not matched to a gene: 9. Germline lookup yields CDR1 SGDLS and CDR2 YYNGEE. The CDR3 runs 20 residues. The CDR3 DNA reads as TGTGCCAGCAGCGTAGTTGCTTCAGGACTAGCGGGAGGAAACACCGGGGAGCTGTTTTTT. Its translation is CASSVVASGLAGGNTGELFF.

The CDR3 region has the DNA TGTGCCAGCAGCCCTGGGACTGAGGGTACGCAGTATTTT. Translating it yields CASSPGTEGTQYF. The genes are TRBV7-8 and TRBJ2-3, with D perhaps TRBD2 (6 bases). The V end was cut by 5 bases, the J end by 8 bases, with 14 bases between. There are 13 residues in the CDR3. Germline assignment: CDR1 SGHVS and CDR2 FQNEAQ.

The CDR3 spells CASKRGRGGGRGPQHF. CDR3 nucleotide sequence: TGTGCCAGTAAACGAGGAAGGGGCGGCGGGAGGGGGCCCCAGCATTTT. V usage is TRBV19 and J usage is TRBJ1-5; D might be TRBD1 (5 bases). Germline CDR1 LNHDA, CDR2 SQIVND (reference sequence). V lost 7 bases and J lost 9, with 25 bases in between. The CDR3 sequence is 16 residues long.

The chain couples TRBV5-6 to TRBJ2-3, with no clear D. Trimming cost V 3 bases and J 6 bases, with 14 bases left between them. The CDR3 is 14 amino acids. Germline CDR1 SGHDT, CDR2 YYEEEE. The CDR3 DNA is TGTGCCAGCAGCTACATGCGCCCCTCGGATACGCAGTATTTT. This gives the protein CASSYMRPSDTQYF.

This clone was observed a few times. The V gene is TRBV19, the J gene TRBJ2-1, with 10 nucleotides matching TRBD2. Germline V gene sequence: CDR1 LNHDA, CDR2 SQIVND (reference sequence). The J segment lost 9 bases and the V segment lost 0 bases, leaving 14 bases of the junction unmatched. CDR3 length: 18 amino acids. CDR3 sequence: CASSIESVGLASAPEQFF. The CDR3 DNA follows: TGTGCCAGTAGTATAGAATCTGTGGGACTAGCGAGCGCCCCTGAGCAGTTCTTC.

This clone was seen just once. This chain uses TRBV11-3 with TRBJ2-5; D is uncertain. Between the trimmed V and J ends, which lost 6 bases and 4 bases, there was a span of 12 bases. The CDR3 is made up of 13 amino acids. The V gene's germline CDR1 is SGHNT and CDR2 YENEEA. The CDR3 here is CASSRDITETQYF. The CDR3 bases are TGTGCCAGCAGTAGAGACATCACAGAGACCCAGTACTTC.

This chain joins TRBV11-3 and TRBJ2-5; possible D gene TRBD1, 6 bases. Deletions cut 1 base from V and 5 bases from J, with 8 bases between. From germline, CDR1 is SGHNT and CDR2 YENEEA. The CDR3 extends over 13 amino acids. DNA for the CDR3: TGTGCCAGCAGCTTAGCAGGGGTTGAGACCCAGTACTTC. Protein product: CASSLAGVETQYF.

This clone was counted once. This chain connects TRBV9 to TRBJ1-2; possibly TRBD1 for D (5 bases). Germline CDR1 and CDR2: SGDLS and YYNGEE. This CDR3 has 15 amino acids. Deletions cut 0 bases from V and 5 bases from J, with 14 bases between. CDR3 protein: CASSVAGNLGYGYTF. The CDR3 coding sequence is TGTGCCAGCAGCGTAGCAGGGAACCTAGGGTATGGCTACACCTTC.

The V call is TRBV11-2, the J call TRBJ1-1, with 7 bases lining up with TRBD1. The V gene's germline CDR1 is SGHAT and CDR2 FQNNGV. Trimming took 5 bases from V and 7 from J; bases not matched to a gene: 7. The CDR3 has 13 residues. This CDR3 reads CASSKTGSVEAFF. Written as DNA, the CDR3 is TGTGCCAGCAGCAAGACAGGGAGTGTTGAAGCTTTCTTT.

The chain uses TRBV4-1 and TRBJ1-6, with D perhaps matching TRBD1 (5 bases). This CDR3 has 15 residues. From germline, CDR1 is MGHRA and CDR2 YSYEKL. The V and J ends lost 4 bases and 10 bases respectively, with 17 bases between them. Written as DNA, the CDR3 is TGCGCCAGCAGCCGCACTCCGGGGGTAGGATCACCCCTCCACTTT. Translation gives CASSRTPGVGSPLHF.

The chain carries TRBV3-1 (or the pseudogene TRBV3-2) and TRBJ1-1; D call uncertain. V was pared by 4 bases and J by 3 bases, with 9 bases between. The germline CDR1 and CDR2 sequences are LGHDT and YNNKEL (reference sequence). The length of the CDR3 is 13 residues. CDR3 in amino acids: CASSLEVDTEAFF. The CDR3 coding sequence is TGTGCCAGCAGCCTCGAGGTGGACACTGAAGCTTTCTTT.

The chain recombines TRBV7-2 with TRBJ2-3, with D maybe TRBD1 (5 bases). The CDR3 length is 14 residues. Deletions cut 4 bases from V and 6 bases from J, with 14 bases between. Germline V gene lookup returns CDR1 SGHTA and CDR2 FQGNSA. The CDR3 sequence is CASSSDSNGDTQYF. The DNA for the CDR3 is TGTGCCAGCAGCTCAGACAGCAACGGGGATACGCAGTATTTT.

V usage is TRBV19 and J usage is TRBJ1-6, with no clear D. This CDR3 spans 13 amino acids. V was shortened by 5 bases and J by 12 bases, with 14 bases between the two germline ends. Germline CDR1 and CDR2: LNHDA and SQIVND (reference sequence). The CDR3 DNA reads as TGTGCCAGTAGTCCGGGGAGGGTCTTACCCCTCCACTTT. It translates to CASSPGRVLPLHF. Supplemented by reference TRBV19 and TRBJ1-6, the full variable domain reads DGGITQSPKYLFRKEGQNVTLSCEQNLNHDAMYWYRQDPGQGLRLIYYSQIVNDFQKGDIAEGYSVSREKKESFPLTVTSAQKNPTAFYLCASSPGRVLPLHFGNGTRLTVT.

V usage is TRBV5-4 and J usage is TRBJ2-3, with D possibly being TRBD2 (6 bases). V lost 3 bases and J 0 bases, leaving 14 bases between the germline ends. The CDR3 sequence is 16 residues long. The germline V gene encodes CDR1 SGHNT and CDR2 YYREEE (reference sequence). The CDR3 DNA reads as TGTGCCAGCAGCTCCCGGCGGGACGAAAGCACAGATACGCAGTATTTT. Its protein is CASSSRRDESTDTQYF.

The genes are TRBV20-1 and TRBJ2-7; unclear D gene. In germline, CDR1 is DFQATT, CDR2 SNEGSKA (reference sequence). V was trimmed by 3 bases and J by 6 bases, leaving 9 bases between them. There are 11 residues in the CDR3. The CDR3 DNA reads TGCAGTGCTAGGTGGCTGGGCGAGCAGTACTTC. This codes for CSARWLGEQYF.